This TCR beta chain was retrieved from a study of CD8 T cells in Susac syndrome. Study-wide background: Patients with Susac syndrome were therapy-naive, taking corticosteroids, with some also receiving intravenous immunoglobulin, or taking intravenous immunoglobulin alone at the time their blood was drawn.

TEMRA cells were enriched by FACS, and CD4+ and CD8+ T cells were negatively isolated. Random hexamers were used to reverse transcribe an amount of roughly 0.5 to 1 ug RNA. MiXCR was run by TCRdb on the immunoSEQ multiplex PCR reads, yielding one entry per CDR3 protein. The sample has about 180,000 distinct CDR3 sequences, under 95% seen once. V gave up 5 bases and J gave up 10 bases, with 20 bases separating them. Germline V gene data show CDR1 as DFQATT and CDR2 as SNEGSKA (reference sequence). This CDR3 spans 13 amino acids. The chain carries TRBV20-1 and TRBJ1-2; D possibly corresponds to TRBD1 (6 bases). This receptor was identified in a human donor with Susac syndrome. The source material was CD4+ T cells from PBMCs. CDR3 in amino acids: CSASDRTNYYYTF. DNA of the CDR3: TGCAGTGCTTCCGACAGGACCAACTATTACTACACCTTC.